Following are 19 T cell receptor beta chains from one sample sequenced in a study of cytomegalovirus exposure and HLA in healthy donors. The PCR ran on 60 Vbeta and 13 Jbeta primers. Only in-frame clones appear in the TCRdb table, and some are missing; sequencing was by immunoSEQ multiplex PCR. The sample has around 150,000 clones; about 63% are singletons. Sequencing input: PBMCs. These receptors were obtained from a woman aged 40 to 49 in good health and CMV-seropositive.

Here the CDR3 reads CASRGAPGNTIYF. DNA for the CDR3: TGTGCCAGTCGGGGGGCGCCGGGAAACACCATATATTTT. The chain has TRBV19 and TRBJ1-3, with D possibly TRBD1 on 6 matching bases. This CDR3 has 13 amino acids. CDR1 and CDR2 (germline): LNHDA, SQIVND (reference sequence). Trimming shortened V by 8 bases and J by 4 bases, and 12 bases separated the two germline ends.

This clone occurred a few times. The chain carries TRBV5-4 and TRBJ2-7; a weak D match, TRBD1 (6 bases). CDR1 and CDR2 from the germline V gene are SGHNT and YYREEE (reference sequence). V was clipped by 0 bases and J by 7 bases, with 11 bases between them. This CDR3 is built from 13 residues. CDR3 coding DNA: TGTGCCAGCAGCTTGGAGGGGGTAGCGGAGCAGTACTTC. Protein product: CASSLEGVAEQYF.

This clone was seen a single time. The CDR3 spells CASTLAGGETQYF. The CDR3 nucleotides read TGTGCCAGCACCTTAGCGGGAGGTGAGACCCAGTACTTC. The J gene is TRBJ2-5, the V gene TRBV5-5, with 10 bases aligning to TRBD2. Germline V lookup: CDR1 SGHKS, CDR2 YYEKEE (reference sequence). V shed 6 bases, J shed 5 bases, and the junction held 4 bases outside the gene matches. The CDR3 covers 13 residues.

V is TRBV6-6 and J is TRBJ2-5, with 15 positions matching TRBD2. This CDR3 has 16 residues. The trim removed 6 bases at V and 2 bases at J, leaving 4 bases unmatched. Germline CDR1 is MNHNY and CDR2 is SVGAGI (reference sequence). The DNA for the CDR3 is TGTGCCAGCAGGACCGGACTAGCGGGGGGGCAAGAGACCCAGTACTTC. Amino acids: CASRTGLAGGQETQYF.

The V call is TRBV6-5, the J call TRBJ1-3, with a tentative D call TRBD1 (6 bases). From germline, CDR1 is MNHEY and CDR2 SVGAGI. Trimming shortened V by 1 base and J by 4 bases, and 14 bases separated the two germline ends. CDR3 length: 16 amino acids. The CDR3 is CASSYWAGAVGNTIYF. As DNA, the CDR3 is TGTGCCAGCAGTTACTGGGCGGGGGCGGTGGGAAACACCATATATTTT.

This clone was found a few times. V usage is TRBV7-2 and J usage is TRBJ2-1; a weak D match, TRBD2 (5 bases). Trimming shortened V by 6 bases and J by 0 bases, and 12 bases separated the two germline ends. CDR1 and CDR2 (germline): SGHTA, FQGNSA. The CDR3 is 15 amino acids. The CDR3 protein is CASSPPGISYNEQFF. The DNA of the CDR3 is TGTGCCAGCAGTCCTCCGGGAATCTCCTACAATGAGCAGTTCTTC.

This clone showed up just a few times. The V gene is TRBV9, the J gene TRBJ2-1, with D hard to call. Trimming removed 0 bases from V and 8 bases from J, with 9 bases in between. Germline CDR1 reads SGDLS; CDR2 reads YYNGEE. This CDR3 has 13 residues. The CDR3 region has the DNA TGTGCCAGCAGCGTAGGGCAGGCCCATGAGCAGTTCTTC. Translation: CASSVGQAHEQFF.

The chain employs TRBV6-1 and TRBJ2-1; perhaps TRBD1 as D (5 bases). CDR1 MNHNS and CDR2 SASEGT come from the germline V gene. The CDR3 runs to 10 residues. Written as DNA, the CDR3 is TGTGAGGGGTCCTACAATGAGCAGTTCTTC. It specifies CEGSYNEQFF.

The genes are TRBV6-4 and TRBJ2-7, with D possibly TRBD1 on 5 matching bases. Trimming took 4 bases from V and 3 from J, leaving 13 bases between them. The germline gives CDR1 MRHNA, CDR2 SNTAGT. The CDR3 has 14 amino acids. The CDR3 is CASSVQGSNYEQYF. The CDR3 coding sequence is TGTGCCAGCAGTGTCCAGGGATCGAACTACGAGCAGTACTTC.

This clone appeared a few times. This chain connects TRBV2 to TRBJ1-1; D is perhaps TRBD1 (6 bases). Trimming pared 6 bases from V and 0 bases from J, leaving 8 bases between. Germline V lookup: CDR1 SNHLY, CDR2 FYNNEI. The CDR3 loop spans 13 amino acids. The CDR3 DNA is TGTGCCAGCAGGAGGGACATGAACACTGAAGCTTTCTTT. This translates into CASRRDMNTEAFF. The variable domain in full, with the rest retrieved from reference TRBV2 and TRBJ1-1, is EPEVTQTPSHQVTQMGQEVILRCVPISNHLYFYWYRQILGQKVEFLVSFYNNEISEKSEIFDDQFSVERPDGSNFTLKIRSTKLEDSAMYFCASRRDMNTEAFFGQGTRLTVV.

This clone was recorded once. DNA for the CDR3: TGTGCCAGCAGTCCCTGGGACAGGGGACGTGAAAAACTGTTTTTT. Translating gives CASSPWDRGREKLFF. This sequence joins TRBV6-1 and TRBJ1-4; 10 bases align to TRBD1. There are 15 residues in the CDR3. Losses at the gene ends were 5 bases for V and 7 bases for J; bases not matched to a gene: 7. Germline CDR1 is MNHNS and CDR2 is SASEGT.

The chain employs TRBV6-1 and TRBJ1-3; TRBD1 matches 9 bases. The CDR3 has 14 amino acids. The J segment lost 4 bases and the V segment lost 7 bases, leaving 5 bases of the junction unmatched. Looked up from germline, CDR1 is MNHNS and CDR2 is SASEGT. CDR3 in DNA: TGTGCCAGCAAACAGGGGGCAGCGGGAAACACCATATATTTT. This encodes CASKQGAAGNTIYF.

The chain combines TRBV10-3 with TRBJ2-7, with TRBD2 matching over 13 bases. The germline gives CDR1 ENHRY, CDR2 SYGVKD. V dropped 10 bases and J dropped 5; count of bases not matched to a gene: 5. The CDR3 is 13 amino acids. CDR3 residues: CATSGLAGDEQYF. CDR3 bases: TGTGCCACGTCCGGACTAGCGGGAGACGAGCAGTACTTC.

The genes are TRBV5-6 and TRBJ1-1; D might be TRBD1 (6 bases). The CDR3 totals 16 residues. Germline values: CDR1 SGHDT, CDR2 YYEEEE. Between the trimmed V and J ends, which lost 3 bases and 3 bases, there was a span of 18 bases. The CDR3 region has the DNA TGTGCCAGCAGCTACCAAAACAGGGTCTGGCACACTGAAGCTTTCTTT. Translated: CASSYQNRVWHTEAFF.

The chain recombines TRBV5-6 with TRBJ1-2, with D possibly being TRBD1 (5 bases). The ends were cut back, 0 bases at V and 2 bases at J, with 5 bases in the middle. Germline-derived CDR1 and CDR2 are SGHDT and YYEEEE. The CDR3 contains 13 residues. In DNA form, the CDR3 reads TGTGCCAGCAGCTTGGCAGGGAACTATGGCTACACCTTC. This codes for CASSLAGNYGYTF.

The count of this clone is one. The V and J genes are TRBV9 and TRBJ2-3; perhaps TRBD2 as D (6 bases). Trimming removed 0 bases from V and 6 bases from J, with 14 bases in between. CDR1 is SGDLS, CDR2 YYNGEE, per germline. The CDR3 is 15 amino acids. This CDR3 reads CASSVGTTLGDTQYF. The CDR3 nucleotides read TGTGCCAGCAGCGTAGGGACTACCTTGGGCGATACGCAGTATTTT.

This chain connects TRBV6-5 to TRBJ1-4; D possibly corresponds to TRBD1 (6 bases). With 6 bases removed from V and 7 bases from J, the gap between germline ends came to 18 bases. In germline, CDR1 is MNHEY, CDR2 SVGAGI. The CDR3 consists of 15 residues. CDR3 nucleotide sequence: TGTGCCAGCAGACGCCGGGGGGGCGCGATTGAAAAACTGTTTTTT. Its protein is CASRRRGGAIEKLFF.

V gene TRBV21-1 combines with J gene TRBJ1-1; TRBD1, as called in the table, went unchecked against the DNA. TRBV21-1 is tagged as a pseudogene. The CDR3 extends over 15 amino acids. The CDR3 nucleotides are TGTGCCAGCAGCAAAGGATTACAGGGGAACACTGAAGCTTTCTTT. Translating it yields CASSKGLQGNTEAFF.

The chain combines TRBV5-4 with TRBJ1-1; 7 bases line up with TRBD1. V shed 4 bases and J 8 bases; nucleotides not matched to a gene: 14. This CDR3 spans 15 amino acids. CDR1 is SGHNT, CDR2 YYREEE, per germline (reference sequence). DNA for the CDR3: TGTGCCAGCAGCGGCCCCGGGACAGAGGCGAGAGAAGCTTTCTTT. Translation: CASSGPGTEAREAFF.